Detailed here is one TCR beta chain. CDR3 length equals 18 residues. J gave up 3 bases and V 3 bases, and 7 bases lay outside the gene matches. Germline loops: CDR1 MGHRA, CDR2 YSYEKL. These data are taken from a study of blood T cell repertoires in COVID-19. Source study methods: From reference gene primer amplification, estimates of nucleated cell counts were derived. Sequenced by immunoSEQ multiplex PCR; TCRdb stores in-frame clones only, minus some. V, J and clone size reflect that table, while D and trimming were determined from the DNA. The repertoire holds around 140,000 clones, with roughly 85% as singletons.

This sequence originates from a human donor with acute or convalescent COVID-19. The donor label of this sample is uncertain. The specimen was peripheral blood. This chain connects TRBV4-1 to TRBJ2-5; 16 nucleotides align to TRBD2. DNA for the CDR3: TGCGCCAGCAGCCAGGTCGGGACTAGCGGGAGGGGGAAAGAGACCCAGTACTTC. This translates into CASSQVGTSGRGKETQYF.